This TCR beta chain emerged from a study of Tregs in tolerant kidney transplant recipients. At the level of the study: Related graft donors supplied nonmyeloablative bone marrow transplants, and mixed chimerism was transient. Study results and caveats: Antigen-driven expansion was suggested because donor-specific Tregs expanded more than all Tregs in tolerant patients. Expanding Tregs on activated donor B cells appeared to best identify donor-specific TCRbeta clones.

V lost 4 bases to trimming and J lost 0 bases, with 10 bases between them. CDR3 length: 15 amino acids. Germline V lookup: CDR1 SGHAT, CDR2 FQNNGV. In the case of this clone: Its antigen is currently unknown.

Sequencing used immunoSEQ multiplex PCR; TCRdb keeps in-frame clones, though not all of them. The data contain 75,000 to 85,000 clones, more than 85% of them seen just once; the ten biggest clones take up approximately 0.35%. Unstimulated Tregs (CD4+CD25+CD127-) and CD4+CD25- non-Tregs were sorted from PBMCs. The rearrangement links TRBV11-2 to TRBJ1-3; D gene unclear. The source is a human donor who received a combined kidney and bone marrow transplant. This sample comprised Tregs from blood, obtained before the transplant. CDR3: CASSSPGGSGNTIYF. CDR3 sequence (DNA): TGTGCCAGCAGCTCCCCTGGAGGCTCTGGAAACACCATATATTTT.